This TCR beta chain was observed in a study of T cell changes during pregnancy in multiple sclerosis. Assay: immunoSEQ multiplex PCR; the TCRdb copy retains only in-frame clones and omits some. The sample includes about 42,000 clones, under 90% seen only once; the top ten take around 0.6%. The length of the CDR3 is 16 residues. The V and J ends lost 5 bases and 0 bases, in that order; junction bases with no gene match: 6. Germline assignment: CDR1 SGHTA and CDR2 FQGNSA. This chain uses TRBV7-2 with TRBJ2-2; 7 positions agree with TRBD1. The clonotype comes from a female donor with multiple sclerosis, enrolled in a pregnancy study. The sample in question was CD4+ T cells from peripheral blood mononuclear cells, obtained before pregnancy. The CDR3 is CASSPNDRANTGELFF. The CDR3, as DNA: TGTGCCAGCAGCCCAAATGACAGGGCGAACACCGGGGAGCTGTTTTTT.